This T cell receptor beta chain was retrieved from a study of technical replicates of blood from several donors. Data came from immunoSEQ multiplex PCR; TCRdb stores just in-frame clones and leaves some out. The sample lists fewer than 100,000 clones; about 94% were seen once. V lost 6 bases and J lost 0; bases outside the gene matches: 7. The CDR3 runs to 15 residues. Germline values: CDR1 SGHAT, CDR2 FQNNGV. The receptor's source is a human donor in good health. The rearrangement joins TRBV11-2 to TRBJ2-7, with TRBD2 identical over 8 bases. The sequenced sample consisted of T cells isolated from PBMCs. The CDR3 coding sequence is TGTGCCAGCAGGTTAAGCGGGAGCGTCTCCTACGAGCAGTACTTC. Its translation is CASRLSGSVSYEQYF.